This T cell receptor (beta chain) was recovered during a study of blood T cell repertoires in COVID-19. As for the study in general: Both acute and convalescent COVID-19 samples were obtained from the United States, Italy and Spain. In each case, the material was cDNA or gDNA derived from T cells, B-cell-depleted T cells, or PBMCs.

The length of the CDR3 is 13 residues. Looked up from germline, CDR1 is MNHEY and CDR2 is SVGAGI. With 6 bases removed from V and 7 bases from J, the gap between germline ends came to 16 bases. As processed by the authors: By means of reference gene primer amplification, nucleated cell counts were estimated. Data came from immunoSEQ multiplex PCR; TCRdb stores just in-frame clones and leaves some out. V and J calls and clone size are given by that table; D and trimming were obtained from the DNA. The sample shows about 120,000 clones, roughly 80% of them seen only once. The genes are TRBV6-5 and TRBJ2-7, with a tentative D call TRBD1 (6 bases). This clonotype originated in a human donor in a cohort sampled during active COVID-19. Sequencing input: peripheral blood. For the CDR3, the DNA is TGTGCCAGCAGCCCAGGGGTCGTATTTGAGCAGTACTTC. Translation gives CASSPGVVFEQYF.